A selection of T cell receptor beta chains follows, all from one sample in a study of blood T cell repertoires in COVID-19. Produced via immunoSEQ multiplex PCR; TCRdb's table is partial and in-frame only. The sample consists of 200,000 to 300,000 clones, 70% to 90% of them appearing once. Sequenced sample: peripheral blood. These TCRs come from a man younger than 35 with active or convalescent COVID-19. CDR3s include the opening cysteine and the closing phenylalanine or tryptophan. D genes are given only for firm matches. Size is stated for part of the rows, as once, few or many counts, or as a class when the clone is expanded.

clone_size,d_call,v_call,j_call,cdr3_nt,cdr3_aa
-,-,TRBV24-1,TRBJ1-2,TGTGCCACCAGTGTAACAGGCTATGGCTACACCTTC,CATSVTGYGYTF
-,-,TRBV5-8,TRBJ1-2,TGTGCCAGCAGCTTTCTTAGGGGTCAGGGAAGTGGCTACACCTTC,CASSFLRGQGSGYTF
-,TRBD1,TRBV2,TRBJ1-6,TGTGCCGCCTGGGACAGGGGCGGTTCACCCCTCCACTTT,CAAWDRGGSPLHF
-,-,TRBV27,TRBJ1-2,TGTGCCAGCAGTTTGACTAATGCGGCTGGCTACACCTTC,CASSLTNAAGYTF
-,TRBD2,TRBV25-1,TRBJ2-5,TGTGCCAGCAGTGCAGCGGGGGCCTTCCAAGAGACCCAGTACTTC,CASSAAGAFQETQYF
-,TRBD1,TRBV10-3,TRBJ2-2,TGTGCCTCCGCCTTAGGGACAGGGGACACCGGGGAGCTGTTTTTT,CASALGTGDTGELFF
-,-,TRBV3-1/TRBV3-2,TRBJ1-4,TGTGCCAGCAGCCAATCCGCAACTAATGAAAAACTGTTTTTT,CASSQSATNEKLFF
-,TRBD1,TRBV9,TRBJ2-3,TGTGCCAGCAGCGTAACGTACAGGGGAACAGATACGCAGTATTTT,CASSVTYRGTDTQYF
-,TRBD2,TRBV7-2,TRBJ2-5,TGTGCCAGCAGCTCAAGGCTAGCGGGAGAGACCCAGTACTTC,CASSSRLAGETQYF
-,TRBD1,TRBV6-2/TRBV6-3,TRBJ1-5,TGTGCCAGCAGTTACTCGCCGGGACAGGGGGCAATTCAGCCCCAGCATTTT,CASSYSPGQGAIQPQHF
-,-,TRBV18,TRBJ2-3,TGTGCCAGCTCACCGACAGACCGGCAGTATTTT,CASSPTDRQYF
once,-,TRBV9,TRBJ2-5,TGTGCCAGCAGCGTAGCCACAACCCGCGCGGAGCGGGCGGAGACCCAGTACTTC,CASSVATTRAERAETQYF
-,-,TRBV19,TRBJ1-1,TGTGCCAGTAGTATACAGGGGCTTGAGGACACTGAAGCTTTCTTT,CASSIQGLEDTEAFF
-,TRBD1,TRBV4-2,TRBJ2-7,TGTGCCAGCAGCCAAGGGGGACAGGGTAGCTACGAGCAGTACTTC,CASSQGGQGSYEQYF
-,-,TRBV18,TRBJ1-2,TGTGCCAGCTCACCAGGCAGGGCTTCTAACTATGGCTACACCTTC,CASSPGRASNYGYTF
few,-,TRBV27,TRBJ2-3,TGTGCCAGCAGTTGGTCTACAGGCACAGATACGCAGTATTTT,CASSWSTGTDTQYF
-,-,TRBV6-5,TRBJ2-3,TGTGCCAGCAGTTACTACCGGGAGAGGGATACGCAGTATTTT,CASSYYRERDTQYF
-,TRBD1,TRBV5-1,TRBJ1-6,TGCGCCAGCAGCCGTCAGGACCTCGGGACAGGGTATTCACCCCTCCACTTT,CASSRQDLGTGYSPLHF
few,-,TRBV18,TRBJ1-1,TGTGCCAGCTCACCACCCTCCATGGGGCGACGCACTGAAGCTTTCTTT,CASSPPSMGRRTEAFF
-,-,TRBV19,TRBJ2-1,TGTGCCAGTAGTATAGGGCCTTTAAAGCAGTTCTTC,CASSIGPLKQFF
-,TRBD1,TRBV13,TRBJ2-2,TGTGCCAGCAGCTCAAACCGGGACAGGGGAGGGGACACCGGGGAGCTGTTTTTT,CASSSNRDRGGDTGELFF
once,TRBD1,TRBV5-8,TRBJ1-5,TGTGCCAGCAGCGGGGGACAGCCGAATCAGCCCCAGCATTTT,CASSGGQPNQPQHF
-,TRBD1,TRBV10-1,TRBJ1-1,TGCGCCAGCCGGGACAGACTGAACACTGAAGCTTTCTTT,CASRDRLNTEAFF
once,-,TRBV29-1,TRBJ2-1,TGCAGCGTTGAACCGACAGTCGGCAGCCTCAATGAGCAGTTCTTC,CSVEPTVGSLNEQFF
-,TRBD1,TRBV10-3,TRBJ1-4,TGTGCCATCAGTGACCCGGGACAGGGTAATGAAAAACTGTTTTTT,CAISDPGQGNEKLFF
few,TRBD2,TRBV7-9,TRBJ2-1,TGTGCCACCAGGACTAGCGGACACAATGAGCAGTTCTTC,CATRTSGHNEQFF
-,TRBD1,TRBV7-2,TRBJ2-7,TGTGCCAGCAGCTTAGTCAAGGGGGCGGCTTACGAGCAGTACTTC,CASSLVKGAAYEQYF
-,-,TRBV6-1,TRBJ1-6,TGTGCCAGCAGTGAAATCCAGGGCCATAATTCACCCCTCCACTTT,CASSEIQGHNSPLHF
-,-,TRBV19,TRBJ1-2,TGTGCCAGTAGTCCTCACAGGGCTGGGGGTAGCTATGGCTACACCTTC,CASSPHRAGGSYGYTF
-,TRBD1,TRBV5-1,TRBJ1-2,TGCGCCAGCAGCCTCCGGGACAGGGGCGTCTATGGCTACACCTTC,CASSLRDRGVYGYTF
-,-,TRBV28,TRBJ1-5,TGTGCCAGCAGTTCTCCCCAGGGCGGCAATCAGCCCCAGCATTTT,CASSSPQGGNQPQHF
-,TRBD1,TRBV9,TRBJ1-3,TGTGCCAGCAGCGTCCCAGGGGGCGGAAACACCATATATTTT,CASSVPGGGNTIYF
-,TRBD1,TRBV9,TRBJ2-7,TGTGCCAGCAGCTCAACCGGGACAGGGTTCGACGAGCAGTACTTC,CASSSTGTGFDEQYF
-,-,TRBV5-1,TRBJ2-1,TGCGCCAGCAGCTTGGGGGGACTCCCTCAGCAGTTCTTC,CASSLGGLPQQFF
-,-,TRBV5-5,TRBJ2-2,TGTGCCAGCAGCTTGGTCACAGGGAGTGGTCTCCGGGAGCTGTTTTTT,CASSLVTGSGLRELFF
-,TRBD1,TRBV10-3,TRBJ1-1,TGTGCCATCAGTGACCCTGGCAGGGGGCACACTGAAGCTTTCTTT,CAISDPGRGHTEAFF
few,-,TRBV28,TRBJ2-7,TGTGCCAGCAGTTCCCGACACAGGGAGGGCTCCTACTACGAGCAGTACTTC,CASSSRHREGSYYEQYF
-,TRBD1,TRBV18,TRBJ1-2,TGTGCCAGCTCACCCCGGGACAGAGTTTTCTATGGCTACACCTTC,CASSPRDRVFYGYTF
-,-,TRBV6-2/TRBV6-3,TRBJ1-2,TGTGCCAGCAGTTATCAGGGAACCTATGGCTACACCTTC,CASSYQGTYGYTF
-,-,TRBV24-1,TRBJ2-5,TGTGCCACCAGTGCTGGGGCGGTCCAAGAGACCCAGTACTTC,CATSAGAVQETQYF
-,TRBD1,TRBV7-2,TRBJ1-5,TGTGCCAGCAGCCCGAGGACAGGGGCGACCAATCAGCCCCAGCATTTT,CASSPRTGATNQPQHF
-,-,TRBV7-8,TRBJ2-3,TGTGCCAGCAATAGAGATACGCAGTATTTT,CASNRDTQYF
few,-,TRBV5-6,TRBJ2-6,TGTGCCAGCAGCTTGGGGCCAGGACAATCTGGGGCCAACGTCCTGACTTTC,CASSLGPGQSGANVLTF
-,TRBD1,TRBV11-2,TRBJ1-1,TGTGCCAGCAGCTTAAGTGGGACAGGGGGCACTGAAGCTTTCTTT,CASSLSGTGGTEAFF
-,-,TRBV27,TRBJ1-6,TGTGCCAGCAGTAGTGGCGGGGAGACGGGTTATTCACCCCTCCACTTT,CASSSGGETGYSPLHF
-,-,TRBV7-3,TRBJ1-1,TGTGCCAGCAGCTTGGACAGTAACACTGAAGCTTTCTTT,CASSLDSNTEAFF
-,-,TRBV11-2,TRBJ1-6,TGTGCCAGCAGCTTAGATTTGGGTTTCGACAGCAGGATTTCACCCCTCCACTTT,CASSLDLGFDSRISPLHF
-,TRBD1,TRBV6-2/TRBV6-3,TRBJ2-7,TGTGCCAGCAGTCGGGGACAGCTGTACGAGCAGTACTTC,CASSRGQLYEQYF
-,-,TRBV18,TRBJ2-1,TGTGCCAGCTCACCATTGCCAGGCAATGAGCAGTTCTTC,CASSPLPGNEQFF